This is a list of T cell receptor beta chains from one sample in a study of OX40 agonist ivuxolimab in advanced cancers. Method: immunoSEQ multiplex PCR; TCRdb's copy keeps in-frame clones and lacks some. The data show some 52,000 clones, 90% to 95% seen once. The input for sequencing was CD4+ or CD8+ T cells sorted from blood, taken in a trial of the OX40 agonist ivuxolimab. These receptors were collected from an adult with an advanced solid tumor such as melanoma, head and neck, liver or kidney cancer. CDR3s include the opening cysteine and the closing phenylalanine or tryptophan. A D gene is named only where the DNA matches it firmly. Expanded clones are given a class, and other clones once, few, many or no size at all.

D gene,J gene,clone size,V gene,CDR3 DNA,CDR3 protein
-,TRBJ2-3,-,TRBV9,TGTGCCAGCAGCGGCGGGACAGCCACAGATACGCAGTATTTT,CASSGGTATDTQYF
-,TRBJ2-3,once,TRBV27,TGTGCCAGCAGTTTGTCACGTACAGGGATCACAGATACGCAGTATTTT,CASSLSRTGITDTQYF
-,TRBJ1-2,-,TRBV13,TGTGCCAGCAGCTTAAATCCGGGGAAGTATGGCTGCACCTTC,CASSLNPGKYGCTF
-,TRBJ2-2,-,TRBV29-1,TGCAGCGTGCCGACAGGAGCCCACACCGGGGAGCTGTTTTTT,CSVPTGAHTGELFF
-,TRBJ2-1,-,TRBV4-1,TGCGCCAGCAGCCTCTCGGCCCCCCAGGTTCGCAATGAGCAGTTCTTC,CASSLSAPQVRNEQFF
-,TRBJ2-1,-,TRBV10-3,TGTGCCATCAGTGAAACTAGTCGTCCCTACAATGAGCAGTTCTTC,CAISETSRPYNEQFF
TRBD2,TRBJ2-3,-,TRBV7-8,TGTGCCAGCACCCCTGGGTCTAGCGGGGACGGTAGGCAGTATTTT,CASTPGSSGDGRQYF
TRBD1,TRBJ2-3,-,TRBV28,TGTGCCAGCAGTTTGGACAGGGACGGCAGGCCAGATACGCAGTATTTT,CASSLDRDGRPDTQYF
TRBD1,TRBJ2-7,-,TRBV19,TGTGCCAGTAGTGTCGACAGGGGGCGCTTCTACGAGCAGTACTTC,CASSVDRGRFYEQYF
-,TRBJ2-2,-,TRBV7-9,TGTGCCAGCAACCTAGGGGTGGGCGATGCCGGGGAGCTGTTTTTT,CASNLGVGDAGELFF
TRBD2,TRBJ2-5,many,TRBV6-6,TGTGCCGGCCGTTTAGGGCTAGCGGGATCCGAGACCCAGTACTTC,CAGRLGLAGSETQYF
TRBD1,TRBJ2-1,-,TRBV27,TGTGCCAGCAGTAGGACAGGTCCGAGGGCCACCTACAATGAGCAGTTCTTC,CASSRTGPRATYNEQFF
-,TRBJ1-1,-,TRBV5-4,TGTGCCAGCAGCTTGAGACCCCCCGGAGGTACGAACACTGAAGCTTTCTTT,CASSLRPPGGTNTEAFF
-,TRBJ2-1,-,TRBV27,TGTGCCAGCAGTTTATCCAGGGGTTTTGCGGCACTCAGGGGAAGTGGTCCGTTCTTC,CASSLSRGFAALRGSGPFF
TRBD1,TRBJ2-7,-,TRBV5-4,TGTGCCAGCATCTTCGACAGGGGGGACCCTCTGGGAGGTAGGCACTACGAGCAGTACTTC,CASIFDRGDPLGGRHYEQYF
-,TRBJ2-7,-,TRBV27,TGTGCCAGCAGTAAACAGACCGAGTACGAGCAGTACTTC,CASSKQTEYEQYF
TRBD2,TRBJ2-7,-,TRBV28,TGTGCCAGCAGCCCCCCAGGCGGGAGCTACGAGCAGTACTTC,CASSPPGGSYEQYF
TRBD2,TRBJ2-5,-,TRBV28,TGTGCCAGCAGTTCGGGACTAGCGGGAGACCCCAACACTGGGACCCAGTACTTC,CASSSGLAGDPNTGTQYF
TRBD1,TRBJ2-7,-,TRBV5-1,TGCGCCAGCAGCTTGGAAGGGACAGTGACCTACGAGCAGTACTTC,CASSLEGTVTYEQYF
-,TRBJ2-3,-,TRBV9,TGTGCCAGCTCGTTGCGCCCAGGCGCAGATACGCAGTATTTT,CASSLRPGADTQYF
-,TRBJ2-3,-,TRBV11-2,TGTGCCAGCAGCCCAGAGAACGGTAACACAGATACGCAGTATTTT,CASSPENGNTDTQYF
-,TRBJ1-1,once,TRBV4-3,TGCGCCAGCAGCCCGACGGGAAACACTGAAGCTTTCTTT,CASSPTGNTEAFF
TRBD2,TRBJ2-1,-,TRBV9,TGTGCCAGCAGCGTAGGGGATAGCGGGAGGCTCCCTGACAATGAGCAGTTCTTC,CASSVGDSGRLPDNEQFF
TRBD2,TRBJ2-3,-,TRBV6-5,TGTGCCAGCAGTTACACGGTAGCGGGAGAGACAGATACGCAGTATTTT,CASSYTVAGETDTQYF
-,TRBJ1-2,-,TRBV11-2,TGTGCCAGCAGCTTAGGTTCGTTCTATGGCTACACCTTC,CASSLGSFYGYTF
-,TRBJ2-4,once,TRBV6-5,TGTGCCAGCAGTTCCCAGGGGGGATCCAAAAACATTCAGTACTTC,CASSSQGGSKNIQYF
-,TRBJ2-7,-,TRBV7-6,TGTGCCAGCAGCTTAACTGGGTCCGGGTCCGGCGAGCAGTACTTC,CASSLTGSGSGEQYF
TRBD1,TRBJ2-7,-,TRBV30,TGTGCCTGGAACTATTCGGGACAGCGCGAGCAGTACTTC,CAWNYSGQREQYF
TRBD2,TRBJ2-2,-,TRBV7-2,TGTGCCAGCAGCGCCGGGACTAGCGGACCAGCCCCCTACACCGGGGAGCTGTTTTTT,CASSAGTSGPAPYTGELFF
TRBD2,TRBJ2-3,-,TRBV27,TGTGCCAGCAGTTCCCGGACTAGCGGCACAGATACGCAGTATTTT,CASSSRTSGTDTQYF
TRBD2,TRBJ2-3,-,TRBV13,TGTGCCTCTGCCGGTGCGGGAGGGCGAGATACGCAGTATTTT,CASAGAGGRDTQYF
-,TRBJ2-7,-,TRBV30,TGTGCCTGGAGTCAGGACGGACCCTACGAGCAGTACTTC,CAWSQDGPYEQYF
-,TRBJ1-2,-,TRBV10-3,TGTGCCATCAGTGAGTCCGGAGGGGCGCTAGAGTCGGACTATGGCTACACCTTC,CAISESGGALESDYGYTF
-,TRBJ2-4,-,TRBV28,TGTGCCAGCTCCCCTGAGAGTCGGGGCAAAAACATTCAGTACTTC,CASSPESRGKNIQYF
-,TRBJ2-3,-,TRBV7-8,TGTGCCAGCAGCTTAGACGCAGATACGCAGTATTTT,CASSLDADTQYF
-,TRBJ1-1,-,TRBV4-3,TGCGCCAGCAGCCAAGATAAGGGATTAATCAACACTGAAGCTTTCTTT,CASSQDKGLINTEAFF